The 9 T cell receptor beta chains below come from one sample, sequenced in a study of blood T cell repertoires in COVID-19. Some clones are missing from TCRdb's copy, which holds only in-frame ones; the method was immunoSEQ multiplex PCR. Here the sample spans under 300,000 clones, about 90% being singletons. Sequenced: peripheral blood. The receptors here all came from a young man with COVID-19, enrolled during active disease.

The rearrangement uses TRBV9 and TRBJ1-3; 9 nucleotides align to TRBD1. CDR3 length equals 15 residues. V shed 4 bases and J 4 bases; nucleotides not matched to a gene: 6. CDR1 is SGDLS and CDR2 is YYNGEE in the germline V gene. CDR3 nucleotide sequence: TGTGCCAGCAGCTCACAGGGGGCGCCCGGAAACACCATATATTTT. Residues: CASSSQGAPGNTIYF.

This sequence joins TRBV7-3 and TRBJ2-3, with TRBD2 as a possible D gene (6 bases). The CDR3 covers 13 residues. Trimming took off 5 bases at V and 3 bases at J, with 9 bases between the two ends. Germline V gives CDR1 SGHTA, CDR2 FQGTGA. Written as DNA, the CDR3 is TGTGCCAGCAGCCCCGGGGGAACAGATACGCAGTATTTT. Its translation: CASSPGGTDTQYF. Full variable domain (rest looked up from reference TRBV7-3 and TRBJ2-3): GAGVSQTPSNKVTEKGKYVELRCDPISGHTALYWYRQSLGQGPEFLIYFQGTGAADDSGLPNDRFFAVRPEGSVSTLKIQRTERGDSAVYLCASSPGGTDTQYFGPGTRLTVL.

V is TRBV10-3 and J is TRBJ1-6; the match to TRBD1 covers 10 bases. The J segment lost 7 bases and the V segment lost 7 bases, leaving 4 bases of the junction unmatched. Germline CDR1 reads ENHRY; CDR2 reads SYGVKD. CDR3 length: 14 amino acids. The CDR3 DNA reads TGTGCCATCACGGCGACAGGGGGCAATTCACCCCTCCACTTT. This encodes CAITATGGNSPLHF.

The J gene is TRBJ1-4, the V gene TRBV27; 8 bases are shared with TRBD1. The germline gives CDR1 MNHEY, CDR2 SMNVEV (reference sequence). J gave up 2 bases and V 7 bases, and 12 bases lay outside the gene matches. The CDR3 is made up of 17 amino acids. CDR3 DNA sequence: TGTGCCAGCATCCTATCCAGGGGGCTGGGTACTAATGAAAAACTGTTTTTT. This codes for CASILSRGLGTNEKLFF.

To note about this clone: Within the sample, other DNA sequences also encode this same CDR3. The chain recombines TRBV2 with TRBJ2-3, with TRBD2 as a possible D gene (6 bases). Trimming removed 5 bases from V and 3 bases from J, with 12 bases in between. The CDR3 spans 14 residues. The germline V gene encodes CDR1 SNHLY and CDR2 FYNNEI. The CDR3 DNA reads as TGTGCCAGCAGTTTGGGGCGGGGAACAGATACGCAGTATTTT. Protein: CASSLGRGTDTQYF. Full variable domain (rest looked up from reference TRBV2 and TRBJ2-3): EPEVTQTPSHQVTQMGQEVILRCVPISNHLYFYWYRQILGQKVEFLVSFYNNEISEKSEIFDDQFSVERPDGSNFTLKIRSTKLEDSAMYFCASSLGRGTDTQYFGPGTRLTVL.

The rearrangement links TRBV6-1 to TRBJ2-7; 10 bases are a match to TRBD2. J was trimmed by 6 bases and V by 1 base; bases with no gene match: 6. This CDR3 is 15 amino acids long. Germline values: CDR1 MNHNS, CDR2 SASEGT. The DNA for the CDR3 is TGTGCCAGCAGTGAAGGAGCGGGGGGGCGCGGCGAGCAGTACTTC. Its protein product is CASSEGAGGRGEQYF.

The V call is TRBV23-1, the J call TRBJ2-2; TRBD2 aligns across 14 bases. TRBV23-1 is noted as an ORF with a role that remains uncertain. The CDR3 loop spans 17 amino acids. Trimming cost V 4 bases and J 6 bases; bases outside gene matches: 7. The CDR3 loop reads CASSRRLAGGAAGELFF. CDR3 nucleotides: TGCGCCAGCAGTCGGAGACTAGCGGGGGGGGCGGCCGGGGAGCTGTTTTTT.

The CDR3 nucleotides read TGTGCCAGTAGTATTGGGCCCCGGGACACTTTTTTCTATGGCTACACCTTC. It yields the protein CASSIGPRDTFFYGYTF. V is TRBV19 and J is TRBJ1-2; perhaps TRBD1 as D (6 bases). The CDR3 sequence is 17 residues long. Trimming pared 3 bases from V and 4 bases from J, leaving 21 bases between. Germline values: CDR1 LNHDA, CDR2 SQIVND (reference sequence).

J is TRBJ2-7 and V is TRBV3-1 (or the pseudogene TRBV3-2), with a possible D match to TRBD2 (6 bases). Deletions cut 7 bases from V and 5 bases from J, with 21 bases between. This CDR3 has 15 residues. Germline values: CDR1 LGHDT, CDR2 YNNKEL (reference sequence). This chain's CDR3 is CASKARSGVRHEQYF. The CDR3 bases are TGTGCCAGCAAGGCCCGCTCGGGGGTACGCCACGAGCAGTACTTC.